One and the same sample provided the 24 T cell receptor beta chains below, sequenced in a study of PD-L1 blockade in urothelial cancer (dated by TCRdb to 2017 to 2019). The library was made by the immunoSEQ multiplex PCR assay. This immuneACCESS table, as held by TCRdb, lists in-frame sequences with V and J called but not all clones. Of the missing ones, under half trace to an unresolved V gene in checked studies; the others have no known cause. This sample gives about 51,000 clones in total; roughly 84% of them show up just once. The ten largest clones take up around 22% of the sample. Sample time point, as interpreted from the label and publication: pretreatment peripheral blood. The sequencing here drew on PBMCs, taken around atezolizumab (anti-PD-L1) treatment. The receptors come from a man in his sixties with urothelial cancer.

The V call is TRBV7-2, the J call TRBJ2-7; unclear D gene. Trimming pared 5 bases from V and 6 bases from J, leaving 11 bases between. This CDR3 region has 12 residues. Germline assignment: CDR1 SGHTA and CDR2 FQGNSA. DNA for the CDR3: TGTGCCAGCAGCCTTAATACCGGCGAGCAGTACTTC. Protein: CASSLNTGEQYF.

The rearrangement uses TRBV5-1 and TRBJ2-7; 8 bases map to TRBD2. The ends lost 6 bases at V and 3 bases at J; junction bases unmatched: 14. CDR3 length equals 16 residues. Germline V gene sequence: CDR1 SGHRS, CDR2 YFSETQ. This chain's CDR3 is CASTPGGDTGFYEQYF. CDR3 nucleotide sequence: TGCGCCAGCACCCCGGGGGGGGACACGGGCTTCTACGAGCAGTACTTC.

This rearrangement joins TRBV7-9 to TRBJ2-2; perhaps TRBD2 as D (5 bases). With 8 bases removed from V and 1 base from J, the gap between germline ends came to 17 bases. The CDR3 spans 16 residues. Per germline, CDR1 SEHNR and CDR2 FQNEAQ (reference sequence). CDR3 protein: CASFPTGYGNTGELFF. The CDR3 DNA reads as TGTGCCAGCTTTCCAACGGGGTATGGGAACACCGGGGAGCTGTTTTTT.

The chain combines TRBV7-9 with TRBJ1-2, with D possibly TRBD1 on 6 matching bases. Per the germline V gene, CDR1 is SEHNR and CDR2 is FQNEAQ (reference sequence). The CDR3 is 14 amino acids. V lost 4 bases and J lost 3, with 12 bases in between. The CDR3 sequence is CASSYLGTHYGYTF. The CDR3 coding sequence is TGTGCCAGCAGCTACCTTGGGACACACTATGGCTACACCTTC.

The chain combines TRBV25-1 with TRBJ2-1; 10 positions agree with TRBD2. CDR1 MGHDK and CDR2 SYGVNS come from the germline V gene. V dropped 4 bases and J dropped 4; count of bases not matched to a gene: 13. This CDR3 spans 18 amino acids. CDR3 sequence: CASSARTSGANQYNEQFF. In DNA, the CDR3 is TGTGCCAGCAGTGCCCGGACTAGCGGAGCTAACCAGTACAATGAGCAGTTCTTC.

The chain combines TRBV5-1 with TRBJ1-5, with D perhaps TRBD1 (5 bases). CDR3 length: 15 amino acids. The V gene's germline CDR1 is SGHRS and CDR2 YFSETQ. The germline V and J ends were trimmed by 2 bases and 0 bases, with 9 bases remaining between them. CDR3 bases: TGCGCCAGCAGCTTCGGGGGGTCTAGCAATCAGCCCCAGCATTTT. Translated: CASSFGGSSNQPQHF. Looking up the rest from reference TRBV5-1 and TRBJ1-5 gives the full variable domain: KAGVTQTPRYLIKTRGQQVTLSCSPISGHRSVSWYQQTPGQGLQFLFEYFSETQRNKGNFPGRFSGRQFSNSRSEMNVSTLELGDSALYLCASSFGGSSNQPQHFGDGTRLSIL.

The chain carries TRBV10-1 and TRBJ2-1; 11 bases map to TRBD2. CDR1 is WNHNN and CDR2 is SYGVQD in the germline V gene (reference sequence). CDR3 length: 18 residues. V shed 1 base and J 0 bases; nucleotides not matched to a gene: 5. CDR3 residues: CASSEFGTSGASYNEQFF. The DNA for the CDR3 is TGCGCCAGCAGTGAGTTTGGGACTAGCGGAGCCTCCTACAATGAGCAGTTCTTC.

In DNA form, the CDR3 reads TGTGCCAGCTCACAATTGGAGGGAGCCGCTTCTGAAGCTTTCTTT. Translating gives CASSQLEGAASEAFF. The chain couples TRBV18 to TRBJ1-1, with D unclear. The CDR3 spans 15 residues. V shed 4 bases and J shed 6 bases, with 18 bases lying between them. Germline CDR1 and CDR2: KGHSH and LQKENI.

This rearrangement joins TRBV27 to TRBJ1-5, with 8 bases that match TRBD1. This CDR3 contains 15 residues. V lost 5 bases and J lost 3; bases outside the gene matches: 6. Germline assignment: CDR1 MNHEY and CDR2 SMNVEV (reference sequence). CDR3 amino acids: CASSLTGGINQPQHF. CDR3 nucleotide sequence: TGTGCCAGCAGTCTTACAGGGGGGATCAATCAGCCCCAGCATTTT.

The chain couples TRBV5-1 to TRBJ2-1, with 9 bases lining up with TRBD1. Trimming took 0 bases from V and 2 from J; bases not matched to a gene: 6. Per germline, CDR1 SGHRS and CDR2 YFSETQ. This CDR3 spans 17 amino acids. The CDR3 region is CASSLVATGGTYNEQFF. The DNA for the CDR3 is TGCGCCAGCAGCTTGGTTGCGACAGGGGGAACCTACAATGAGCAGTTCTTC.

The chain combines TRBV7-2 with TRBJ2-7; possibly TRBD1 for D (5 bases). The germline CDR1 and CDR2 sequences are SGHTA and FQGNSA. V lost 5 bases and J lost 2, with 13 bases in between. The CDR3 spans 14 residues. CDR3: CASSRGASTYEQYF. DNA for the CDR3: TGTGCCAGCAGCCGTGGGGCATCCACCTACGAGCAGTACTTC.

V and J are TRBV7-8 and TRBJ1-4; 7 bases map to TRBD1. Losses at the gene ends were 5 bases for V and 3 bases for J; bases not matched to a gene: 6. Germline-derived CDR1 and CDR2 are SGHVS and FQNEAQ. This CDR3 is built from 15 residues. The CDR3 spells CASSTSGTANEKLFF. The CDR3 region has the DNA TGTGCCAGCAGCACATCCGGGACAGCTAATGAAAAACTGTTTTTT.

The chain carries TRBV5-6 and TRBJ1-5; TRBD1 aligns across 12 bases. CDR1 and CDR2 (germline): SGHDT, YYEEEE. With V trimmed by 4 bases and J by 6 bases, 5 bases remained unmatched. CDR3 length: 15 residues. CDR3 sequence (DNA): TGTGCCAGCAGCGGGGACAGGGGGCTTGGTCAGCCCCAGCATTTT. Amino acid sequence: CASSGDRGLGQPQHF. The full variable domain, its missing parts supplied by reference TRBV5-6 and TRBJ1-5, is DAGVTQSPTHLIKTRGQQVTLRCSPKSGHDTVSWYQQALGQGPQFIFQYYEEEERQRGNFPDRFSGHQFPNYSSELNVNALLLGDSALYLCASSGDRGLGQPQHFGDGTRLSIL.

V gene TRBV28 combines with J gene TRBJ1-5; unclear D gene. The length of the CDR3 is 12 residues. Germline CDR1 and CDR2: MDHEN and SYDVKM. The V gene lost 8 bases and the J gene lost 0 bases, with 5 bases spanning the gap. The DNA for the CDR3 is TGTGCCAGCTTCAATAGCAATCAGCCCCAGCATTTT. It yields the protein CASFNSNQPQHF.

V usage is TRBV7-8 and J usage is TRBJ2-7; 9 bases map to TRBD1. Trimming took 5 bases from V and 0 from J; bases not matched to a gene: 5. The length of the CDR3 is 15 residues. Germline lookup yields CDR1 SGHVS and CDR2 FQNEAQ. The CDR3 loop reads CASSQSDRGSYEQYF. The CDR3 bases are TGTGCCAGCAGCCAGTCGGACAGGGGCTCCTACGAGCAGTACTTC. Combining the CDR3 with reference TRBV7-8 and TRBJ2-7 gives the whole variable domain GAGVSQSPRYKVAKRGQDVALRCDPISGHVSLFWYQQALGQGPEFLTYFQNEAQLDKSGLPSDRFFAERPEGSVSTLKIQRTQQEDSAVYLCASSQSDRGSYEQYFGPGTRLTVT.

This chain connects TRBV18 to TRBJ1-5, with D unclear. This CDR3 spans 14 amino acids. Germline loops: CDR1 KGHSH, CDR2 LQKENI. V was clipped by 4 bases and J by 0 bases, with 7 bases between them. DNA for the CDR3: TGTGCCAGCTCACGAGGATATAGCAATCAGCCCCAGCATTTT. Translation gives CASSRGYSNQPQHF.

The chain combines TRBV10-2 with TRBJ2-5, with TRBD1 matching 10 bases. The CDR3 spans 14 residues. The J segment lost 8 bases and the V segment lost 3 bases, leaving 6 bases of the junction unmatched. CDR1 is WSHSY and CDR2 is SAAADI in the germline V gene. CDR3 in amino acids: CASSDKDRGGTQYF. Written as DNA, the CDR3 is TGCGCCAGCAGTGACAAGGACAGGGGGGGTACCCAGTACTTC.

The rearrangement uses TRBV27 and TRBJ2-5, with 11 bases identical to TRBD2. Germline assignment: CDR1 MNHEY and CDR2 SMNVEV (reference sequence). V lost 1 base, J lost 0 bases, and 4 bases stayed unmatched. The length of the CDR3 is 17 residues. In DNA, the CDR3 is TGTGCCAGCAGTTTATATGTAGCGGGAGGGAACCAAGAGACCCAGTACTTC. Its protein product is CASSLYVAGGNQETQYF.

The rearrangement links TRBV6-5 to TRBJ1-2, with a possible D match to TRBD1 (5 bases). Germline V lookup: CDR1 MNHEY, CDR2 SVGAGI. This CDR3 spans 14 amino acids. Between the trimmed V and J ends, which lost 6 bases and 4 bases, there was a span of 15 bases. The CDR3 DNA sequence: TGTGCCAGCAGACCCATCGGGGGGGTCTATGGCTACACCTTC. Amino acid sequence: CASRPIGGVYGYTF.

This chain uses TRBV19 with TRBJ1-2; D might be TRBD1 (6 bases). Germline lookup yields CDR1 LNHDA and CDR2 SQIVND (reference sequence). This CDR3 is built from 13 residues. V lost 6 bases, J lost 7 bases, and 15 bases lay in between. The CDR3, as DNA: TGTGCCAGTAGCTCGGGACACGTTTTTGGCTACACCTTC. Its translation: CASSSGHVFGYTF.

The rearrangement links TRBV19 to TRBJ1-4; D gene uncertain. Deletions cut 5 bases from V and 6 bases from J, with 10 bases between. The CDR3 loop spans 13 amino acids. CDR1 is LNHDA, CDR2 SQIVND, per germline (reference sequence). This CDR3 reads CASSPLKHEKLFF. Here the CDR3 DNA reads TGTGCCAGTAGTCCCTTAAAGCATGAAAAACTGTTTTTT.

The chain is built from TRBV5-1 and TRBJ2-3, with D possibly being TRBD2 (7 bases). This CDR3 is built from 15 residues. Germline V gene data show CDR1 as SGHRS and CDR2 as YFSETQ. V was clipped by 3 bases and J by 6 bases, with 17 bases between them. CDR3 nucleotides: TGCGCCAGCAGCTCGACGGGGGGCCTTAGCGATACGCAGTATTTT. Its translation is CASSSTGGLSDTQYF.

The chain combines TRBV19 with TRBJ1-3, with D maybe TRBD1 (5 bases). V shed 4 bases and J shed 2 bases, with 12 bases lying between them. CDR1 is LNHDA and CDR2 is SQIVND in the germline V gene (reference sequence). The CDR3 extends over 15 amino acids. The CDR3 region is CASSTTQGTGNTIYF. Here the CDR3 DNA reads TGTGCCAGTAGTACTACCCAGGGAACTGGAAACACCATATATTTT.

A single count supports this clone. This chain connects TRBV7-6 to TRBJ2-6; 8 bases match TRBD1. The CDR3 length is 18 residues. CDR1 is SGHVS and CDR2 is FNYEAQ in the germline V gene. Trimming cost V 5 bases and J 4 bases; bases outside gene matches: 13. CDR3 residues: CASSPDGQGLAGANVLTF. In DNA form, the CDR3 reads TGTGCCAGCAGCCCCGACGGACAGGGTTTGGCCGGGGCCAACGTCCTGACTTTC.